The next 12 T cell receptor beta chains were all read from a single sample in a study of blood T cell repertoires in COVID-19. Measured with immunoSEQ multiplex PCR; TCRdb has only the in-frame clones, and not every one. The table records some 300,000 clones, around four fifths of them present only once. The sample comprised peripheral blood. The origin of the receptors is a woman aged 50 to 60 with active or convalescent COVID-19.

This rearrangement joins TRBV5-5 to TRBJ1-6; D may be TRBD1 (6 bases). This CDR3 is built from 15 residues. Trimming removed 3 bases at V and 0 bases at J, with 7 bases between. Germline lookup yields CDR1 SGHKS and CDR2 YYEKEE (reference sequence). In nucleotides, the CDR3 is TGTGCCAGCAGCTCGACAGGCTCCTATAATTCACCCCTCCACTTT. Translation gives CASSSTGSYNSPLHF.

V gene TRBV19 combines with J gene TRBJ1-5; 7 bases are a match to TRBD1. The CDR3 sequence is 14 residues long. Germline-derived CDR1 and CDR2 are LNHDA and SQIVND (reference sequence). Losses at the gene ends were 5 bases for V and 7 bases for J; bases not matched to a gene: 8. CDR3 in DNA: TGTGCCAGTAGTCTTACGACAGGGTACCAGCCCCAGCATTTT. It specifies CASSLTTGYQPQHF.

The rearrangement links TRBV6-6 to TRBJ2-7; no reliable D call. CDR3 length equals 12 residues. The V and J ends lost 4 bases and 3 bases respectively, with 7 bases between them. The germline CDR1 and CDR2 sequences are MNHNY and SVGAGI (reference sequence). The CDR3 is CASSSQLYEQYF. DNA for the CDR3: TGTGCCAGCAGTTCCCAACTCTACGAGCAGTACTTC.

J is TRBJ1-3 and V is TRBV4-1; 8 bases agree with TRBD1. The CDR3 runs to 16 residues. V was pared by 1 base and J by 1 base, with 3 bases of the junction left unmatched. The germline V gene encodes CDR1 MGHRA and CDR2 YSYEKL. In DNA, the CDR3 is TGCGCCAGCAGCCAAGTGACAGGGGCTTCTGGAAACACCATATATTTT. It codes for CASSQVTGASGNTIYF.

The genes are TRBV7-9 and TRBJ1-1; TRBD1 is a possible D gene (6 bases). V lost 5 bases, J lost 4 bases, and 11 bases lay in between. From germline, CDR1 is SEHNR and CDR2 FQNEAQ (reference sequence). CDR3 size: 13 residues. This CDR3 reads CASSPLGGTEAFF. The DNA of the CDR3 is TGTGCCAGCAGCCCCCTAGGGGGCACTGAAGCTTTCTTT.

The chain carries TRBV9 and TRBJ1-2, with a possible D match to TRBD1 (6 bases). The CDR3 contains 16 residues. The germline V gene encodes CDR1 SGDLS and CDR2 YYNGEE. V was pared by 0 bases and J by 4 bases, with 16 bases between. The CDR3 protein is CASSVGPDRLSYGYTF. For the CDR3, the DNA is TGTGCCAGCAGCGTAGGCCCCGACAGGCTGAGCTATGGCTACACCTTC.

The rearrangement joins TRBV18 to TRBJ1-1, with TRBD1 matching 9 bases. Trimming at V came to 3 bases and at J to 6 bases, leaving 5 bases not matched to a gene. Germline V lookup: CDR1 KGHSH, CDR2 LQKENI. This CDR3 has 14 amino acids. The CDR3 DNA reads TGTGCCAGCTCACCCGGACAGGGGTTAGCTGAAGCTTTCTTT. Translation gives CASSPGQGLAEAFF.

The chain recombines TRBV28 with TRBJ1-5; D may be TRBD1 (5 bases). Trimming stripped 8 bases from V and 1 base from J, with 21 bases between. The germline CDR1 and CDR2 sequences are MDHEN and SYDVKM. The CDR3 sequence is 17 residues long. The DNA for the CDR3 is TGTGCCAGCCGAGCAGCAGGGTCCGGTGGAAGCAATCAGCCCCAGCATTTT. Translating it yields CASRAAGSGGSNQPQHF.

V gene TRBV29-1 combines with J gene TRBJ2-3; 15 nucleotides align to TRBD2. Germline loops: CDR1 SQVTM, CDR2 ANQGSEA. The CDR3 sequence is 15 residues long. V lost 4 bases to trimming and J lost 3 bases; unmatched junction nucleotides: 2. CDR3 nucleotide sequence: TGCAGCGTTGCCGGACTAGCGGGAGGGACAGATACGCAGTATTTT. It is translated as CSVAGLAGGTDTQYF.

This chain connects TRBV12-3 or TRBV12-4 to TRBJ2-5, with a tentative D call TRBD2 (5 bases). The CDR3 contains 13 residues. Trimming pared 3 bases from V and 5 bases from J, leaving 10 bases between. CDR3 sequence reads: CASSLGEKETQYF. The CDR3 nucleotides are TGTGCCAGCAGTTTGGGAGAGAAGGAGACCCAGTACTTC.

This chain connects TRBV5-1 to TRBJ2-7; D ambiguous. Germline V CDR1 and CDR2: SGHRS, YFSETQ. There are 14 residues in the CDR3. V was clipped by 4 bases and J by 0 bases, with 11 bases between them. The CDR3 bases are TGCGCCAGCAGCCCATCGCAGGCCTCCTACGAGCAGTACTTC. Encoded protein: CASSPSQASYEQYF.

The J gene is TRBJ2-7, the V gene TRBV25-1; 7 bases align to TRBD2. The CDR3 loop spans 14 amino acids. CDR1 is MGHDK, CDR2 SYGVNS, per germline. The V and J ends lost 7 bases and 0 bases, in that order; junction bases with no gene match: 6. CDR3 in DNA: TGTGCCAGCACGAAGTGGGGGGGCTCCTACGAGCAGTACTTC. Encoded protein: CASTKWGGSYEQYF.